The next 22 T cell receptor beta chains were all read from a single sample in a study of T cell responses to AZD1222 COVID-19 vaccine. Libraries were prepared by immunoSEQ multiplex PCR; TCRdb keeps only in-frame clonotypes and omits some of them. The sample includes roughly 130,000 clones, roughly 90% of them seen just once. The material sequenced was peripheral blood, taken on day 0 of AZD1222 vaccination. Every receptor here comes from an adult in good health.

The chain is built from TRBV27 and TRBJ2-2; no clear D. This CDR3 is built from 13 residues. Germline values: CDR1 MNHEY, CDR2 SMNVEV (reference sequence). Trimming took off 2 bases at V and 5 bases at J, with 6 bases between the two ends. CDR3: CASSLAGTGELFF. The DNA for the CDR3 is TGTGCCAGCAGTTTAGCTGGGACCGGGGAGCTGTTTTTT.

The rearrangement links TRBV11-3 to TRBJ1-5; 7 positions match TRBD1. Germline CDR1 reads SGHNT; CDR2 reads YENEEA. Losses at the gene ends were 3 bases for V and 11 bases for J; bases not matched to a gene: 25. The CDR3 contains 19 residues. CDR3 residues: CASSFRSRPWTGQKRAQHF. The CDR3 bases are TGTGCCAGCAGCTTTCGTTCAAGGCCATGGACAGGTCAAAAGAGGGCCCAGCATTTT.

The V call is TRBV7-3, the J call TRBJ1-1; 8 nucleotides match TRBD1. Germline values: CDR1 SGHTA, CDR2 FQGTGA. Germline trimming cut 3 bases from V and 1 base from J; bases unmatched to any gene: 4. The CDR3 loop spans 15 amino acids. The CDR3 reads CASSFRTGPNTEAFF. The CDR3 DNA follows: TGTGCCAGCAGCTTTCGGACAGGGCCGAACACTGAAGCTTTCTTT.

This clone turned up a few times. The chain uses TRBV7-8 and TRBJ1-6, with no clear D. V dropped 11 bases and J dropped 0 bases, with 20 bases sitting between them. The CDR3 is 17 residues long. CDR1 SGHVS and CDR2 FQNEAQ come from the germline V gene. CDR3 sequence (DNA): TGTGCCGTTGCGGCGGCGGGTCCGAGCTCCTATAATTCACCCCTCCACTTT. This sequence encodes CAVAAAGPSSYNSPLHF.

This rearrangement joins TRBV6-5 to TRBJ2-2, with D uncertain. Germline V gene data show CDR1 as MNHEY and CDR2 as SVGAGI. The V end was cut by 7 bases, the J end by 1 base, with 10 bases between. The CDR3 is 14 amino acids. In nucleotides, the CDR3 is TGTGCCAGCATCAGTGACTTGAACACCGGGGAGCTGTTTTTT. Protein sequence: CASISDLNTGELFF.

The chain joins TRBV28 to TRBJ1-1; 9 bases line up with TRBD1. Germline trimming cut 7 bases from V and 3 bases from J; bases unmatched to any gene: 6. There are 14 residues in the CDR3. Germline CDR1 MDHEN, CDR2 SYDVKM. The CDR3 loop reads CASIPGQGDTEAFF. For the CDR3, the DNA is TGTGCCAGCATACCGGGACAGGGAGACACTGAAGCTTTCTTT.

The gene calls are TRBV30 and TRBJ1-3; perhaps TRBD1 as D (5 bases). Germline CDR1 and CDR2: GTSNPN and SVGIG (reference sequence). Trimming took 3 bases from V and 0 from J, leaving 9 bases between them. The CDR3 sequence is 14 residues long. The CDR3: CAWRTERSGNTIYF. The CDR3 bases are TGTGCCTGGAGGACAGAGCGCTCTGGAAACACCATATATTTT.

The CDR3 is CASSPVFTQGADEKLFF. CDR3 nucleotides: TGTGCCAGCAGCCCCGTTTTCACTCAGGGGGCCGATGAAAAACTGTTTTTT. The V and J genes are TRBV4-2 and TRBJ1-4, with 8 bases matching TRBD1. The CDR3 has 17 residues. V dropped 4 bases and J dropped 6; count of bases not matched to a gene: 13. The V gene's germline CDR1 is LGHNA and CDR2 YNFKEQ.

V gene TRBV27 combines with J gene TRBJ1-2, with TRBD1 matching over 9 bases. The CDR3 contains 14 residues. Germline V lookup: CDR1 MNHEY, CDR2 SMNVEV (reference sequence). Germline trimming cut 0 bases from V and 7 bases from J; bases unmatched to any gene: 3. CDR3 sequence: CASSLSGTGSGYTF. The CDR3 DNA reads as TGTGCCAGCAGTTTATCGGGGACAGGGTCTGGCTACACCTTC.

The CDR3 nucleotides are TGTGCCAGCAGCCAAGTTGGACTCCAGACCGGGGAGCTGTTTTTT. It translates to CASSQVGLQTGELFF. The V call is TRBV4-2, the J call TRBJ2-2; D may be TRBD2 (5 bases). V was trimmed by 1 base and J by 5 bases, leaving 11 bases between them. The CDR3 has 15 amino acids. The germline gives CDR1 LGHNA, CDR2 YNFKEQ.

The sample holds a few counts of this clone. Other DNA sequences within the sample encode an identical CDR3. This rearrangement joins TRBV2 to TRBJ2-7; unclear D gene. The CDR3 consists of 11 residues. Trimming shortened V by 6 bases and J by 4 bases, and 7 bases separated the two germline ends. Germline V gene data show CDR1 as SNHLY and CDR2 as FYNNEI. The CDR3 bases are TGTGCCAGCAGAGAGTCTTACGAGCAGTACTTC. It encodes CASRESYEQYF.

This sequence joins TRBV5-4 and TRBJ2-2, with TRBD1 matching 9 bases. The germline gives CDR1 SGHNT, CDR2 YYREEE (reference sequence). This CDR3 spans 15 amino acids. V shed 4 bases, J shed 5 bases, and the junction held 6 bases outside the gene matches. CDR3 bases: TGTGCCAGCAGCCGTCCCGGGACAGGGACCGGGGAGCTGTTTTTT. Its translation: CASSRPGTGTGELFF.

The J gene is TRBJ1-2, the V gene TRBV29-1; 9 bases fit TRBD1. The trim removed 2 bases at V and 4 bases at J, leaving 5 bases unmatched. Germline V gene lookup returns CDR1 SQVTM and CDR2 ANQGSEA. This CDR3 is built from 14 residues. CDR3 sequence reads: CSVEFTGGSYGYTF. As DNA, the CDR3 is TGCAGCGTTGAATTTACAGGGGGCAGCTATGGCTACACCTTC.

The gene calls are TRBV7-8 and TRBJ2-3, with 16 positions matching TRBD2. The CDR3 is 17 residues long. The V and J ends lost 5 bases and 2 bases, in that order; junction bases with no gene match: 4. Germline CDR1 and CDR2: SGHVS and FQNEAQ. The CDR3 sequence: CASSTGTSGGVTDTQYF. DNA for the CDR3: TGTGCCAGCAGCACCGGGACTAGCGGGGGGGTCACAGATACGCAGTATTTT.

The chain links TRBV5-1 to TRBJ1-5, with D perhaps matching TRBD1 (6 bases). The CDR3 spans 14 residues. V gave up 4 bases and J gave up 3 bases, with 11 bases separating them. Germline V lookup: CDR1 SGHRS, CDR2 YFSETQ. Here the CDR3 reads CASSLGADNQPQHF. The DNA for the CDR3 is TGCGCCAGCAGCCTGGGGGCGGACAATCAGCCCCAGCATTTT.

The chain recombines TRBV24-1 with TRBJ2-7, with 7 bases identical to TRBD1. Per germline, CDR1 KGHDR and CDR2 SFDVKD. V was clipped by 4 bases and J by 3 bases; unmatched bases: 5. The CDR3 is 14 amino acids. This CDR3 reads CATSEQGRDYEQYF. DNA of the CDR3: TGTGCCACCAGTGAACAGGGGCGAGACTACGAGCAGTACTTC.

J is TRBJ2-2 and V is TRBV28, with no clear D. Looked up from germline, CDR1 is MDHEN and CDR2 is SYDVKM. V was shortened by 9 bases and J by 2 bases, with 16 bases between the two germline ends. CDR3 size: 15 residues. CDR3 region: CARSEEGPNTGELFF. The CDR3 DNA is TGTGCCAGGAGCGAGGAAGGGCCTAACACCGGGGAGCTGTTTTTT.

This clone showed up just once. The chain carries TRBV3-1 (or the pseudogene TRBV3-2) and TRBJ1-2; 8 positions match TRBD1. Germline values: CDR1 LGHDT, CDR2 YNNKEL (reference sequence). V was clipped by 0 bases and J by 8 bases; unmatched bases: 5. The CDR3 contains 14 residues. CDR3 amino acids: CASSQDHRGRGYTF. CDR3 in DNA: TGTGCCAGCAGCCAAGATCACAGGGGGAGGGGCTACACCTTC.

This chain uses TRBV6-5 with TRBJ1-1; 10 bases match TRBD1. Germline lookup yields CDR1 MNHEY and CDR2 SVGAGI. This CDR3 region has 14 residues. The junction had 7 bases not matched to a gene; V was cut back by 7 bases and J by 5 bases. As DNA, the CDR3 is TGTGCCAGCACCCCGGGACAGGGGAGAACTGAAGCTTTCTTT. Its translation: CASTPGQGRTEAFF.

This chain uses TRBV19 with TRBJ2-7; TRBD1 or TRBD2 may be the D gene (5 bases each). V gave up 3 bases and J gave up 2 bases, with 8 bases separating them. The CDR3 has 13 residues. Germline CDR1 reads LNHDA; CDR2 reads SQIVND (reference sequence). This CDR3 reads CASSMQGPYEQYF. CDR3 bases: TGTGCCAGTAGTATGCAGGGACCCTACGAGCAGTACTTC.

The chain employs TRBV7-2 and TRBJ2-5; D possibly matches TRBD1 or TRBD2 (6 bases each). The CDR3 spans 16 residues. Germline loops: CDR1 SGHTA, CDR2 FQGNSA. With 5 bases removed from V and 0 bases from J, the gap between germline ends came to 16 bases. The CDR3 bases are TGTGCCAGCAGCCCCTGGGGGGCCCAGTACCAAGAGACCCAGTACTTC. The encoded protein is CASSPWGAQYQETQYF. The complete variable domain, with remaining parts taken from reference TRBV7-2 and TRBJ2-5, reads GAGVSQSPSNKVTEKGKDVELRCDPISGHTALYWYRQSLGQGLEFLIYFQGNSAPDKSGLPSDRFSAERTGGSVSTLTIQRTQQEDSAVYLCASSPWGAQYQETQYFGPGTRLLVL.

There are a few counts of this clone. The chain has TRBV4-1 and TRBJ2-2, with 7 bases lining up with TRBD2. This CDR3 is 17 amino acids long. J lost 2 bases, V lost 4 bases, and 10 bases had no gene match. The germline CDR1 and CDR2 sequences are MGHRA and YSYEKL. The CDR3 DNA reads TGCGCCAGCAGCCTCCGGATGGCGGGGGTTAACACCGGGGAGCTGTTTTTT. Amino acid sequence: CASSLRMAGVNTGELFF.